This passage covers 25 T cell receptor beta chains from one sample sequenced in a study of vaccination and CD4 T cells after COVID-19. Treatment denoted: approximately nine-day PBMC culture with coronavirus spike peptide pools or control peptides (ViraFEST assay). CD4+ T cells that had been cultured provided DNA sequenced with the Oncomine TCR Beta short-read assay. MiXCR, run by TCRdb on the PCR reads, gives a single entry per CDR3 protein. The profile shows approximately 6,400 distinct CDR3 sequences, around two thirds of them singletons. These TCRs' antigens remain unknown. The sequenced material came from CD4+ T cells from blood, cultured in vitro. The receptors were sampled from a human donor who had recovered from COVID-19.

The rearrangement joins TRBV28 to TRBJ1-5; a possible D gene is TRBD1 (6 bases). The CDR3 is 16 residues long. V lost 4 bases and J lost 4, with 17 bases in between. Germline-derived CDR1 and CDR2 are MDHEN and SYDVKM. The CDR3 spells CASSSGGAYSNQPQHF. CDR3 coding DNA: TGTGCCAGCAGTTCGGGGGGGGCGTATTCTAATCAGCCCCAGCATTTT.

This clonotype was observed a few times. The V call is TRBV20-1, the J call TRBJ1-5; possibly TRBD1 for D (6 bases). CDR3 length equals 14 residues. V was trimmed by 5 bases and J by 5 bases, leaving 16 bases between them. Germline CDR1 reads DFQATT; CDR2 reads SNEGSKA (reference sequence). The CDR3 DNA follows: TGCAGTGCTCCGGACAGCCTTTACGATCAGCCCCAGCATTTT. Protein product: CSAPDSLYDQPQHF.

The chain joins TRBV6-5 to TRBJ2-2, with D tentatively TRBD2 (6 bases). The CDR3 is 14 residues long. Germline CDR1 reads MNHEY; CDR2 reads SVGAGI. The germline V and J ends were trimmed by 0 bases and 4 bases, with 6 bases remaining between them. The CDR3 DNA is TGTGCCAGCAGTTACTCGGGGGGCACCGGGGAGCTGTTTTTT. Protein sequence: CASSYSGGTGELFF.

The chain employs TRBV7-2 and TRBJ1-2; TRBD1 is a possible D gene (5 bases). Germline CDR1 and CDR2: SGHTA and FQGNSA. The CDR3 sequence is 14 residues long. The ends were cut back, 3 bases at V and 8 bases at J, with 16 bases in the middle. The CDR3 loop is CASSFSPDINGYTF. The CDR3 DNA reads TGTGCCAGCAGCTTTTCCCCGGACATAAACGGCTACACCTTC.

The CDR3 DNA follows: TGTGCCAGCACCACAGGGACTCTTCATAATTCACCCCTCCACTTT. Translating it yields CASTTGTLHNSPLHF. The chain uses TRBV6-2 or TRBV6-3 and TRBJ1-6; D is possibly TRBD1 (6 bases). V lost 7 bases and J lost 5, with 15 bases in between. The CDR3 spans 15 residues. Germline CDR1 is MNHEY and CDR2 is SVGEGT.

Here the CDR3 reads CASSDMGGGSQTQYF. CDR3 DNA sequence: TGCGCCAGCAGTGACATGGGAGGGGGGAGTCAGACCCAGTACTTC. This sequence joins TRBV10-2 and TRBJ2-5; TRBD2 might be the D (7 bases). V was clipped by 3 bases and J by 6 bases, with 17 bases between them. The germline V gene encodes CDR1 WSHSY and CDR2 SAAADI. This CDR3 is built from 15 residues.

Within the sample, this clonotype is large. The chain recombines TRBV2 with TRBJ2-3; the match to TRBD2 covers 10 bases. Germline V CDR1 and CDR2: SNHLY, FYNNEI. V gave up 5 bases and J gave up 6 bases; unmatched junction bases: 8. The CDR3 is 15 residues long. The CDR3 region is CASSSSGRALDTQYF. The DNA of the CDR3 is TGTGCCAGCAGTTCAAGCGGGAGGGCCCTCGATACGCAGTATTTT.

V and J are TRBV20-1 and TRBJ1-1; 7 bases are a match to TRBD1. In germline, CDR1 is DFQATT, CDR2 SNEGSKA (reference sequence). V lost 6 bases to trimming and J lost 1 base; unmatched junction nucleotides: 20. The CDR3 is 18 amino acids. CDR3 sequence: CSARRTGVPATANTEAFF. The CDR3 nucleotides are TGCAGTGCCAGACGCACAGGGGTCCCGGCAACCGCGAACACTGAAGCTTTCTTT.

This chain joins TRBV28 and TRBJ1-5; TRBD1 matches at 10 bases. The CDR3 covers 15 residues. Looked up from germline, CDR1 is MDHEN and CDR2 is SYDVKM. Unmatched junction bases numbered 8, after V lost 6 bases and J lost 6 bases. CDR3 amino acids: CASSIRQGAGQPQHF. CDR3 nucleotide sequence: TGTGCCAGCAGCATTCGACAGGGGGCGGGTCAGCCCCAGCATTTT.

This rearrangement joins TRBV28 to TRBJ1-3; 11 bases map to TRBD1. Germline loops: CDR1 MDHEN, CDR2 SYDVKM. The length of the CDR3 is 17 residues. V lost 5 bases to trimming and J lost 0 bases; unmatched junction nucleotides: 6. CDR3 nucleotides: TGTGCCAGCAGTGCTCGCGGGACAGGGGGCTCTGGAAACACCATATATTTT. This translates into CASSARGTGGSGNTIYF. Full variable domain (remainder filled in from reference TRBV28 and TRBJ1-3): DVKVTQSSRYLVKRTGEKVFLECVQDMDHENMFWYRQDPGLGLRLIYFSYDVKMKEKGDIPEGYSVSREKKERFSLILESASTNQTSMYLCASSARGTGGSGNTIYFGEGSWLTVV.

This clonotype was seen a handful of times. The chain couples TRBV11-1 to TRBJ2-6, with D perhaps matching TRBD1 (7 bases). Trimming took off 4 bases at V and 2 bases at J, with 21 bases between the two ends. Germline CDR1 is SGHAT and CDR2 is FQDESV (reference sequence). The CDR3 runs to 19 residues. The CDR3 bases are TGTGCCAGCAGCTCAACCAGGGGGGACGGATCGACTGGGGCCAACGTCCTGACTTTC. Residues: CASSSTRGDGSTGANVLTF.

This chain uses TRBV19 with TRBJ1-5; TRBD1 matches at 7 bases. Germline lookup yields CDR1 LNHDA and CDR2 SQIVND (reference sequence). The CDR3 extends over 13 amino acids. Trimming removed 6 bases from V and 8 bases from J; junction bases left unmatched: 7. The CDR3 sequence is CASSMTGIEPQHF. The DNA for the CDR3 is TGTGCCAGTAGCATGACAGGGATTGAGCCCCAGCATTTT.

The V gene is TRBV27, the J gene TRBJ1-1; D is possibly TRBD1 (6 bases). CDR1 is MNHEY and CDR2 is SMNVEV in the germline V gene (reference sequence). The germline V and J ends were trimmed by 4 bases and 4 bases, with 13 bases remaining between them. The CDR3 spans 14 residues. The CDR3 loop reads CASSSFRDTTEAFF. The CDR3 nucleotides read TGTGCCAGCAGTTCATTTCGGGACACCACTGAAGCTTTCTTT.

CDR3 in amino acids: CASSRDRVTYGYTF. CDR3 bases: TGTGCCAGCAGCCGGGACAGGGTGACCTATGGCTACACCTTC. The chain is built from TRBV12-3 or TRBV12-4 and TRBJ1-2; TRBD1 agrees at 9 bases. CDR3 size: 14 residues. V gave up 6 bases and J gave up 4 bases; unmatched junction bases: 6.

The CDR3 DNA sequence: TGTGCCAGCAGCTGGAGGGGCACGGTATCCGGTCCGGGACTAGCGCCGAACACCGGGGAGCTGTTTTTT. It translates to CASSWRGTVSGPGLAPNTGELFF. This chain uses TRBV11-2 with TRBJ2-2, with 10 positions matching TRBD2. This CDR3 is built from 23 residues. Germline V gives CDR1 SGHAT, CDR2 FQNNGV. With V trimmed by 4 bases and J by 0 bases, 23 bases remained unmatched.

This sequence joins TRBV11-3 and TRBJ1-1, with 8 bases fitting TRBD1. Germline V gives CDR1 SGHNT, CDR2 YENEEA. The V and J ends lost 1 base and 3 bases, in that order; junction bases with no gene match: 7. The CDR3 is 16 amino acids. DNA of the CDR3: TGTGCCAGCAGCTTAGCAGGGGGCGGCGTGGACACTGAAGCTTTCTTT. Translated: CASSLAGGGVDTEAFF. Variable domain in full (rest from reference TRBV11-3 and TRBJ1-1): EAGVVQSPRYKIIEKKQPVAFWCNPISGHNTLYWYLQNLGQGPELLIRYENEEAVDDSQLPKDRFSAERLKGVDSTLKIQPAELGDSAVYLCASSLAGGGVDTEAFFGQGTRLTVV.

The chain recombines TRBV12-3 or TRBV12-4 with TRBJ1-5; weak D call: TRBD1 (5 bases). The V gene lost 5 bases and the J gene lost 5 bases, with 16 bases spanning the gap. The CDR3 runs to 15 residues. The CDR3 sequence: CASSPPGTVYQPQHF. In nucleotides, the CDR3 is TGTGCCAGCAGTCCGCCAGGGACGGTTTATCAGCCCCAGCATTTT.

The chain is built from TRBV24-1 and TRBJ2-2, with unresolved D. The CDR3 is made up of 15 amino acids. The germline V gene encodes CDR1 KGHDR and CDR2 SFDVKD. V lost 3 bases and J lost 4, with 11 bases in between. In nucleotides, the CDR3 is TGTGCCACCAGTGATCGGCGTCCGGGCACCGGGGAGCTGTTTTTT. As protein: CATSDRRPGTGELFF.

The J gene is TRBJ2-3, the V gene TRBV24-1; possible D gene TRBD2, 5 bases. The ends were cut back, 0 bases at V and 2 bases at J, with 14 bases in the middle. The germline V gene encodes CDR1 KGHDR and CDR2 SFDVKD. The CDR3 length is 17 residues. The CDR3 DNA sequence: TGTGCCACCAGTGATTTGCAAATCGGGCGGGCCACAGATACGCAGTATTTT. Translated: CATSDLQIGRATDTQYF.

The CDR3 spells CASSFLAGVADTQYF. Here the CDR3 DNA reads TGTGCCAGCAGTTTCCTAGCGGGAGTCGCAGATACGCAGTATTTT. The chain employs TRBV27 and TRBJ2-3, with 10 bases aligning to TRBD2. The V gene's germline CDR1 is MNHEY and CDR2 SMNVEV (reference sequence). The ends lost 3 bases at V and 4 bases at J; junction bases unmatched: 4. The CDR3 extends over 15 amino acids.

In this sample, this clonotype turned up a few times. V and J are TRBV20-1 and TRBJ2-3, with D tentatively TRBD2 (6 bases). V lost 6 bases and J 5 bases, leaving 15 bases between the germline ends. Germline V gene data show CDR1 as DFQATT and CDR2 as SNEGSKA (reference sequence). The CDR3 is 13 amino acids. The CDR3 bases are TGCAGTGCGGGGGGACCTCAGGGAGATACGCAGTATTTT. Amino acids: CSAGGPQGDTQYF.

This chain links TRBV2 with TRBJ1-5; the match to TRBD1 covers 8 bases. The CDR3 is 16 residues long. Germline assignment: CDR1 SNHLY and CDR2 FYNNEI. The V gene end was trimmed by 5 bases and the J gene end by 4 bases; junction bases not matched to a gene: 10. CDR3 sequence reads: CASSNNQGAGNQPQHF. The CDR3 bases are TGTGCCAGCAGTAACAACCAGGGGGCAGGAAATCAGCCCCAGCATTTT.

The rearrangement uses TRBV6-4 and TRBJ1-6, with TRBD1 matching over 7 bases. Germline V gene lookup returns CDR1 MRHNA and CDR2 SNTAGT. V dropped 4 bases and J dropped 10; count of bases not matched to a gene: 7. The CDR3 spans 14 residues. The CDR3 DNA sequence: TGTGCCAGCAGTGCCTATACAGGGGAATCACCCCTCCACTTT. It is translated as CASSAYTGESPLHF.

This clonotype has just a few counts. This chain links TRBV27 with TRBJ1-2; D unclear. Germline loops: CDR1 MNHEY, CDR2 SMNVEV (reference sequence). V was clipped by 10 bases and J by 4 bases, with 19 bases between them. The CDR3 loop spans 14 amino acids. The CDR3 coding sequence is TGTGCCATCATAAACCAGGTCTCAACCTATGGCTACACCTTC. Its translation: CAIINQVSTYGYTF.

The count of this clonotype is one. The chain links TRBV28 to TRBJ1-5; D is undetermined. This CDR3 contains 13 residues. V was shortened by 5 bases and J by 3 bases, with 8 bases between the two germline ends. Germline CDR1 MDHEN, CDR2 SYDVKM. The CDR3 sequence: CASSPRVNQPQHF. The CDR3, as DNA: TGTGCCAGCAGTCCCCGGGTCAATCAGCCCCAGCATTTT.